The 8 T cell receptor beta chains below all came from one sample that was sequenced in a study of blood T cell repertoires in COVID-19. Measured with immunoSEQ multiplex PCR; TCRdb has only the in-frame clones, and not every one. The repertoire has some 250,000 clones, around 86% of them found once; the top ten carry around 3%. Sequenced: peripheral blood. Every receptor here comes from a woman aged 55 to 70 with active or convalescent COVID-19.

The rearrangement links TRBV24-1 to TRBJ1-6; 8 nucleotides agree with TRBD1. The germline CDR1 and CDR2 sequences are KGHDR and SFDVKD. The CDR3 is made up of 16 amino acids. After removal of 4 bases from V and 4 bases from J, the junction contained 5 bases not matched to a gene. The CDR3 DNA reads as TGTGCCACCAGTGAGACGACAGGGGCATATAATTCACCCCTCCACTTT. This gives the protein CATSETTGAYNSPLHF.

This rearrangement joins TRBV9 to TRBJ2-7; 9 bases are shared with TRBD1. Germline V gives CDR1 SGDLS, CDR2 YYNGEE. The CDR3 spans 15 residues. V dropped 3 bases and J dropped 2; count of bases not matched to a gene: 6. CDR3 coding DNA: TGTGCCAGCAGCGCTTTACAGGGGGCCACCTACGAGCAGTACTTC. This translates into CASSALQGATYEQYF.

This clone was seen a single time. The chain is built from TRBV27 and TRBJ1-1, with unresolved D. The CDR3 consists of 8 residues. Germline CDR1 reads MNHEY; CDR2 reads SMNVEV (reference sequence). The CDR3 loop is CAAGAAFF. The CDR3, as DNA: TGTGCTGCGGGTGCAGCTTTCTTT.

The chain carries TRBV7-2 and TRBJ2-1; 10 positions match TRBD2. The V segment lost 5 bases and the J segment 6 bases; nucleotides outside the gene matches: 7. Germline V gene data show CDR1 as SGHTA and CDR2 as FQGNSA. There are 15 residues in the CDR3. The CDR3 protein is CASSLTSGVTNEQFF. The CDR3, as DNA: TGTGCCAGCAGCCTAACTAGCGGGGTAACCAATGAGCAGTTCTTC.

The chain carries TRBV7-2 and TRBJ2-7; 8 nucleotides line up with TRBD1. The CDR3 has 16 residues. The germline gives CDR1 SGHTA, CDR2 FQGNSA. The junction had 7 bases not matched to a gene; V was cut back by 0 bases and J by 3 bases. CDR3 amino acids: CASSLAGGQGDYEQYF. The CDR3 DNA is TGTGCCAGCAGCTTAGCAGGAGGACAGGGCGACTACGAGCAGTACTTC.

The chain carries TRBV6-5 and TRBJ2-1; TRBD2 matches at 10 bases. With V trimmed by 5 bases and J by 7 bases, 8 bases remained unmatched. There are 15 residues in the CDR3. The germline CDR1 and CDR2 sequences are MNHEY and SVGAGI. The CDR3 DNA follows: TGTGCCAGCAGTACTGTAGCGGGGGGTATAAATGAGCAGTTCTTC. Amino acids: CASSTVAGGINEQFF.

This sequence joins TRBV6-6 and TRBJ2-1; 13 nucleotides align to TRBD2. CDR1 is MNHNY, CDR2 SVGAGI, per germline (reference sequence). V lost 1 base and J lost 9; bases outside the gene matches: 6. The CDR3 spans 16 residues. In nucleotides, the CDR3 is TGTGCCAGCAGTTACTATACTAGCGGGGGGGCCGGTGAGCAGTTCTTC. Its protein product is CASSYYTSGGAGEQFF.

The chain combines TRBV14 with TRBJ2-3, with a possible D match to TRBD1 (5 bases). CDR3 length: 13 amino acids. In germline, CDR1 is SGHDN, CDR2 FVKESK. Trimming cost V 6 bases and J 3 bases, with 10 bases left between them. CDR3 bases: TGTGCCAGCAGGGGTTCAGGGACAGATACGCAGTATTTT. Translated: CASRGSGTDTQYF.